This TCR beta chain was recorded in a study of cytomegalovirus exposure and HLA in healthy donors. Study at large: Within an early data release were roughly 90 million unique TCRs drawn from HLA-typed donors.

Use of 60 Vbeta and 13 Jbeta primers characterized the PCR. Generated by immunoSEQ multiplex PCR, the TCRdb table keeps only in-frame clones and is missing some. There are fewer than 150,000 clones in the sample; more than 75% occur only once, and around 4.9% lies in the top ten. Germline V gene data show CDR1 as SGHTS and CDR2 as YDEGEE. The CDR3 is 14 residues long. Losses at the gene ends were 4 bases for V and 3 bases for J; bases not matched to a gene: 3. V and J are TRBV5-8 and TRBJ2-4; 8 nucleotides line up with TRBD1. Material: PBMCs. The sequence was obtained from a male donor in good health and CMV-seronegative. The CDR3 bases are TGTGCCAGCAGCCCGGGACAGGTCAAAAACATTCAGTACTTC. Amino acid sequence: CASSPGQVKNIQYF. Full variable domain (remainder filled in from reference TRBV5-8 and TRBJ2-4): EAGVTQSPTHLIKTRGQQATLRCSPISGHTSVYWYQQALGLGLQFLLWYDEGEERNRGNFPPRFSGRQFPNYSSELNVNALELEDSALYLCASSPGQVKNIQYFGAGTRLSVL.